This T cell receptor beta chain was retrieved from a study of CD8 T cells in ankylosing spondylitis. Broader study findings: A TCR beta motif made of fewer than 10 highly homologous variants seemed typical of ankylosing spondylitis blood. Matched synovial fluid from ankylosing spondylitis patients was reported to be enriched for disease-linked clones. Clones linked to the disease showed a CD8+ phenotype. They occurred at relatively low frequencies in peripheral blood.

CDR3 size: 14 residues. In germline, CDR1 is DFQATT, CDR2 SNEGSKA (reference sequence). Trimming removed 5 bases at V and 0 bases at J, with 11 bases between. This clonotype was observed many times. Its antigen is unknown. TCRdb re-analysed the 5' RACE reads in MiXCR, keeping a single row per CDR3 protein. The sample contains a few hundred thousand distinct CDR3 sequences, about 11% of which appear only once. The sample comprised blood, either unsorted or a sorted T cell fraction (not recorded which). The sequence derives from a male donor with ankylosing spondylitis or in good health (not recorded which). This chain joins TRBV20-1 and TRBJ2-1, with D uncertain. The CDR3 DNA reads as TGCAGTGCTCCATATGAGAGCTCCTACAATGAGCAGTTCTTC. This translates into CSAPYESSYNEQFF.